This TCR beta chain was captured in a study of shared T cell receptors in the human thymus. V was clipped by 5 bases and J by 2 bases; unmatched bases: 8. Germline V gene sequence: CDR1 MDHEN, CDR2 SYDVKM. This CDR3 has 16 amino acids. Clones were sequenced by immunoSEQ multiplex PCR, and TCRdb holds only the in-frame ones, with some missing. This table holds 720,000 or so clones, approximately 83% found once. A further study also used this sample, focusing on human thymus T cells.

This receptor was identified in a girl under three years old with a congenital heart defect. This chain links TRBV28 with TRBJ1-1; 10 bases fit TRBD1. The sequenced material came from thymocytes. The CDR3 sequence is CASSPGTGEANTEAFF. The CDR3 DNA is TGTGCCAGCAGTCCGGGGACAGGGGAAGCAAACACTGAAGCTTTCTTT.